The 27 T cell receptor beta chains below were found in one sample sequenced in a study of cytomegalovirus exposure and HLA in healthy donors. PCR primers comprised 60 Vbeta and 13 Jbeta primers. Produced via immunoSEQ multiplex PCR; TCRdb's table is partial and in-frame only. The sample contains a few hundred thousand clones, around two thirds of which appear only once. Material: PBMCs. The receptor source for this set is a female donor in good health and CMV-seronegative.

The chain employs TRBV7-2 and TRBJ2-1, with unresolved D. Trimming left V 10 bases short and J 9 bases short, with 16 bases between. Per germline, CDR1 SGHTA and CDR2 FQGNSA. This CDR3 is 12 amino acids long. CDR3: CATNLRRGEQFF. Here the CDR3 DNA reads TGTGCCACCAATTTAAGGCGCGGTGAGCAGTTCTTC.

The chain is built from TRBV28 and TRBJ1-1; TRBD1 matches 9 bases. This CDR3 is 19 amino acids long. The germline gives CDR1 MDHEN, CDR2 SYDVKM. Trimming removed 4 bases from V and 5 bases from J; junction bases left unmatched: 20. This CDR3 is CASSSNINRDRERRTEAFF. The CDR3 nucleotides read TGTGCCAGCAGTTCCAACATAAACCGGGACAGGGAAAGGAGAACTGAAGCTTTCTTT.

CDR3 sequence reads: CASRATSGRAGLIGEQFF. The CDR3 DNA follows: TGTGCCAGCAGGGCGACTAGCGGGAGGGCCGGGCTTATCGGTGAGCAGTTCTTC. The genes are TRBV6-4 and TRBJ2-1, with 14 nucleotides matching TRBD2. V trimming: 6 bases; J trimming: 9 bases; junction bases outside the gene matches: 16. The CDR3 is 18 residues long. Looked up from germline, CDR1 is MRHNA and CDR2 is SNTAGT.

The chain is built from TRBV27 and TRBJ2-2; 9 positions agree with TRBD1. V shed 4 bases and J 5 bases; nucleotides not matched to a gene: 11. Germline-derived CDR1 and CDR2 are MNHEY and SMNVEV (reference sequence). This CDR3 is 17 amino acids long. The CDR3: CASSSHRGQGSTGELFF. The CDR3 DNA is TGTGCCAGCAGTTCCCACAGGGGACAGGGAAGTACCGGGGAGCTGTTTTTT.

The chain employs TRBV10-2 and TRBJ2-6, with D tentatively TRBD2 (6 bases). Trimming pared 6 bases from V and 0 bases from J, leaving 21 bases between. This CDR3 comprises 19 residues. Germline-derived CDR1 and CDR2 are WSHSY and SAAADI. The CDR3 region is CASSGAGREELSGANVLTF. The CDR3 DNA is TGCGCCAGCAGCGGAGCAGGGCGGGAAGAACTCTCTGGGGCCAACGTCCTGACTTTC.

The table lists this clone with a few counts. The chain employs TRBV30 and TRBJ2-5; 7 bases are shared with TRBD1. V trimming: 4 bases; J trimming: 11 bases; junction bases outside the gene matches: 10. Per the germline V gene, CDR1 is GTSNPN and CDR2 is SVGIG (reference sequence). The CDR3 is 12 residues long. CDR3 protein: CAWKYGQVKQYF. Written as DNA, the CDR3 is TGTGCCTGGAAATACGGACAGGTTAAGCAGTACTTC.

The chain employs TRBV4-1 and TRBJ2-5; TRBD1 matches at 8 bases. CDR1 and CDR2 (germline): MGHRA, YSYEKL. The V segment lost 2 bases and the J segment 5 bases; nucleotides outside the gene matches: 4. The length of the CDR3 is 14 residues. This CDR3 is CASSQTGGRETQYF. The CDR3 nucleotides read TGCGCCAGCAGCCAAACAGGGGGAAGGGAGACCCAGTACTTC.

This clone was detected only a few times. V gene TRBV25-1 combines with J gene TRBJ2-1; 7 bases line up with TRBD2. The CDR3 runs 17 residues. The V gene end was trimmed by 4 bases and the J gene end by 5 bases; junction bases not matched to a gene: 14. Per the germline V gene, CDR1 is MGHDK and CDR2 is SYGVNS. As DNA, the CDR3 is TGTGCCAGCAGTGCCCTATCGGGAGGTCTAGGGGACAATGAGCAGTTCTTC. Encoded protein: CASSALSGGLGDNEQFF. Together with reference TRBV25-1 and TRBJ2-1, the CDR3 gives the full variable domain: EADIYQTPRYLVIGTGKKITLECSQTMGHDKMYWYQQDPGMELHLIHYSYGVNSTEKGDLSSESTVSRIRTEHFPLTLESARPSHTSQYLCASSALSGGLGDNEQFFGPGTRLTVL.

V gene TRBV2 combines with J gene TRBJ2-7; 8 bases agree with TRBD2. V lost 4 bases to trimming and J lost 6 bases; unmatched junction nucleotides: 2. This CDR3 has 12 amino acids. Germline V CDR1 and CDR2: SNHLY, FYNNEI. The CDR3 loop reads CASSGRGVEQYF. The CDR3, as DNA: TGTGCCAGCAGTGGGCGGGGGGTCGAGCAGTACTTC.

This clone was counted a few times. The V gene is TRBV18, the J gene TRBJ1-2; a weak D match, TRBD1 (5 bases). This CDR3 spans 15 amino acids. V was cut by 2 bases and J by 3 bases, with 13 bases left in between. Germline V gives CDR1 KGHSH, CDR2 LQKENI. CDR3 DNA: TGTGCCAGCTCACCAGTAGGGGATCTTGACTATGGCTACACCTTC. Amino acids: CASSPVGDLDYGYTF. The complete variable domain, with remaining parts taken from reference TRBV18 and TRBJ1-2, reads NAGVMQNPRHLVRRRGQEARLRCSPMKGHSHVYWYRQLPEEGLKFMVYLQKENIIDESGMPKERFSAEFPKEGPSILRIQQVVRGDSAAYFCASSPVGDLDYGYTFGSGTRLTVV.

In DNA form, the CDR3 reads TGCGCCAGCAGCCAAAAACCCAGGGCAGCTAACTATGGCTACACCTTC. Protein: CASSQKPRAANYGYTF. V is TRBV5-1 and J is TRBJ1-2, with a tentative D call TRBD1 (5 bases). V gave up 4 bases and J gave up 0 bases, with 16 bases separating them. This CDR3 has 16 amino acids. The germline CDR1 and CDR2 sequences are SGHRS and YFSETQ.

V gene TRBV11-3 combines with J gene TRBJ2-7, with TRBD2 identical over 11 bases. The CDR3 runs 14 residues. J gave up 6 bases and V 5 bases, and 6 bases lay outside the gene matches. Germline V gene sequence: CDR1 SGHNT, CDR2 YENEEA. The CDR3 region is CASSPQGLAGEQYF. The CDR3, as DNA: TGTGCCAGCAGCCCCCAAGGACTAGCGGGCGAGCAGTACTTC.

The rearrangement joins TRBV9 to TRBJ2-7, with TRBD2 identical over 13 bases. The J segment lost 1 base and the V segment lost 3 bases, leaving 4 bases of the junction unmatched. Germline CDR1 is SGDLS and CDR2 is YYNGEE. The CDR3 runs 16 residues. This chain's CDR3 is CASSAGLAGVSYEQYF. For the CDR3, the DNA is TGTGCCAGCAGCGCCGGACTAGCGGGAGTGTCCTACGAGCAGTACTTC.

The CDR3 reads CASSPASGTPYEQYF. The CDR3 region has the DNA TGTGCCAGCTCACCAGCTTCCGGGACACCCTACGAGCAGTACTTC. The chain employs TRBV18 and TRBJ2-7, with a tentative D call TRBD1 (6 bases). Germline V CDR1 and CDR2: KGHSH, LQKENI. The length of the CDR3 is 15 residues. V lost 2 bases, J lost 2 bases, and 13 bases lay in between.

This chain joins TRBV10-3 and TRBJ1-2; no definite D call. From germline, CDR1 is ENHRY and CDR2 SYGVKD. Trimming stripped 0 bases from V and 4 bases from J, with 12 bases between. The CDR3 has 15 residues. The CDR3 nucleotides read TGTGCCATCAGTGAGTCGGAGGGCCCCTCCTATGGCTACACCTTC. Translation gives CAISESEGPSYGYTF.

The chain combines TRBV5-1 with TRBJ2-7, with a weak D call TRBD2 (6 bases). Germline V gene sequence: CDR1 SGHRS, CDR2 YFSETQ. V dropped 0 bases and J dropped 7 bases, with 8 bases sitting between them. This CDR3 comprises 12 residues. The chain's CDR3 is CASSLVGGEQYF. As DNA, the CDR3 is TGCGCCAGCAGCTTGGTCGGAGGGGAGCAGTACTTC.

This sequence joins TRBV6-1 and TRBJ2-1; TRBD2 matches at 12 bases. Germline CDR1 and CDR2: MNHNS and SASEGT. This CDR3 region has 15 residues. Unmatched junction bases numbered 9, after V lost 5 bases and J lost 10 bases. The CDR3, as DNA: TGTGCCAGCAGTTCACGACTAGCGGGAGTACAGGAGCAGTTCTTC. This encodes CASSSRLAGVQEQFF.

Note on this clone: The sample has other DNA sequences that encode this CDR3 too. The genes are TRBV25-1 and TRBJ1-3, with 7 bases identical to TRBD1. The length of the CDR3 is 16 residues. V was clipped by 6 bases and J by 2 bases; unmatched bases: 10. In germline, CDR1 is MGHDK, CDR2 SYGVNS. The CDR3 nucleotides are TGTGCCAGCAGCGGACTACAGGGGCGGACTGGAAACACCATATATTTT. Translated: CASSGLQGRTGNTIYF.

CDR3 residues: CASSLTGSEQFF. The CDR3 nucleotides read TGCGCCAGCAGCTTGACAGGGAGTGAGCAGTTCTTC. This rearrangement joins TRBV5-1 to TRBJ2-1; D might be TRBD1 (6 bases). V lost 1 base and J 9 bases, leaving 8 bases between the germline ends. Looked up from germline, CDR1 is SGHRS and CDR2 is YFSETQ. The CDR3 has 12 amino acids.

This clone was found once. One junction end does not reproduce the germline sequence, and a read error may be involved. This chain joins TRBV7-2 and TRBJ1-2; TRBD1 matches 9 bases. Germline values: CDR1 SGHTA, CDR2 FQGNSA. The CDR3 is made up of 15 amino acids. The chain's CDR3 is CVSSFITGGSGGYTF. The CDR3, as DNA: TGTGTCAGCAGCTTCATAACAGGGGGCAGTGGTGGCTACACCTTC.

The V gene is TRBV5-1, the J gene TRBJ2-7; TRBD2 agrees at 12 bases. Trimming cost V 4 bases and J 1 base; bases outside gene matches: 0. This CDR3 contains 14 residues. In germline, CDR1 is SGHRS, CDR2 YFSETQ. The CDR3 reads CASSGLAGSYEQYF. The CDR3 bases are TGCGCCAGCAGCGGACTAGCGGGATCCTACGAGCAGTACTTC.

The chain joins TRBV5-4 to TRBJ2-4; TRBD1 matches at 7 bases. V shed 0 bases, J shed 3 bases, and the junction held 0 bases outside the gene matches. This CDR3 has 14 residues. Germline loops: CDR1 SGHNT, CDR2 YYREEE (reference sequence). The CDR3 is CASSLAGGKNIQYF. The CDR3 nucleotides are TGTGCCAGCAGCTTGGCAGGGGGCAAAAACATTCAGTACTTC. The full variable domain, in which reference TRBV5-4 and TRBJ2-4 provide the parts outside the CDR3, is ETGVTQSPTHLIKTRGQQVTLRCSSQSGHNTVSWYQQALGQGPQFIFQYYREEENGRGNFPPRFSGLQFPNYSSELNVNALELDDSALYLCASSLAGGKNIQYFGAGTRLSVL.

The chain couples TRBV28 to TRBJ1-2, with D possibly being TRBD1 (6 bases). The germline V and J ends were trimmed by 6 bases and 8 bases, with 16 bases remaining between them. From germline, CDR1 is MDHEN and CDR2 SYDVKM. This CDR3 is 13 amino acids long. The CDR3 loop reads CASRGAWDGGYTF. The DNA of the CDR3 is TGTGCCAGCAGGGGGGCCTGGGATGGGGGCTACACCTTC.

The V and J genes are TRBV18 and TRBJ2-1; TRBD2 aligns across 8 bases. This CDR3 contains 16 residues. Looked up from germline, CDR1 is KGHSH and CDR2 is LQKENI. J was trimmed by 4 bases and V by 2 bases; bases with no gene match: 7. Written as DNA, the CDR3 is TGTGCCAGCTCACCAACTAGCGGTACCCTTTACAATGAGCAGTTCTTC. It codes for CASSPTSGTLYNEQFF.

The chain links TRBV28 to TRBJ2-7; D perhaps matches TRBD1 (6 bases). There are 14 residues in the CDR3. Between the trimmed V and J ends, which lost 3 bases and 2 bases, there was a span of 11 bases. From germline, CDR1 is MDHEN and CDR2 SYDVKM. This CDR3 reads CASSFRQAAYEQYF. The CDR3, as DNA: TGTGCCAGCAGTTTCCGACAGGCCGCCTACGAGCAGTACTTC. Complete variable domain (other parts from reference TRBV28 and TRBJ2-7): DVKVTQSSRYLVKRTGEKVFLECVQDMDHENMFWYRQDPGLGLRLIYFSYDVKMKEKGDIPEGYSVSREKKERFSLILESASTNQTSMYLCASSFRQAAYEQYFGPGTRLTVT.

The V call is TRBV5-1, the J call TRBJ1-4, with 10 bases matching TRBD1. The ends lost 5 bases at V and 8 bases at J; junction bases unmatched: 33. There are 23 residues in the CDR3. Germline V gene data show CDR1 as SGHRS and CDR2 as YFSETQ. The CDR3 bases are TGCGCCAGCAGGATAATGCCCGGACAGGGGGTATTGCCGCTTACTGGGGAATTCGAAAAACTGTTTTTT. Translation: CASRIMPGQGVLPLTGEFEKLFF.

V and J are TRBV10-1 and TRBJ2-1; D is perhaps TRBD1 (6 bases). The CDR3 extends over 15 amino acids. The V gene's germline CDR1 is WNHNN and CDR2 SYGVQD (reference sequence). Trimming removed 0 bases from V and 4 bases from J, with 10 bases in between. The DNA for the CDR3 is TGCGCCAGCAGTGAGTCGGCAGGGGAATACAATGAGCAGTTCTTC. The encoded protein is CASSESAGEYNEQFF.